Sequencing of this T cell receptor beta chain was carried out in a study of a mutant IDH1 vaccine in newly diagnosed glioma. Produced via immunoSEQ multiplex PCR; TCRdb's table is partial and in-frame only. In the table there are 37,000 or so clones, about 79% of which are singletons. This clone showed up just a few times. Its antigen is as yet unknown. The time point was: week 5, during vaccination. A single vaccine dose contained 300 ug of mutant IDH1 20-mer peptide, and topical imiquimod was used with it. Germline V CDR1 and CDR2: MNHEY, SVGAGI. This CDR3 comprises 11 residues. The V and J ends lost 5 bases and 8 bases, in that order; junction bases with no gene match: 2.

The chain links TRBV6-5 to TRBJ1-1, with 7 nucleotides matching TRBD1. The clonotype originates from a man under 40 with glioma. This material consisted of PBMCs, taken from a glioma patient whose treatment included an IDH1 peptide vaccine. The CDR3 nucleotides read TGTGCCAGCAGTAAGACAGGGGAAGCTTTCTTT. Its protein is CASSKTGEAFF.